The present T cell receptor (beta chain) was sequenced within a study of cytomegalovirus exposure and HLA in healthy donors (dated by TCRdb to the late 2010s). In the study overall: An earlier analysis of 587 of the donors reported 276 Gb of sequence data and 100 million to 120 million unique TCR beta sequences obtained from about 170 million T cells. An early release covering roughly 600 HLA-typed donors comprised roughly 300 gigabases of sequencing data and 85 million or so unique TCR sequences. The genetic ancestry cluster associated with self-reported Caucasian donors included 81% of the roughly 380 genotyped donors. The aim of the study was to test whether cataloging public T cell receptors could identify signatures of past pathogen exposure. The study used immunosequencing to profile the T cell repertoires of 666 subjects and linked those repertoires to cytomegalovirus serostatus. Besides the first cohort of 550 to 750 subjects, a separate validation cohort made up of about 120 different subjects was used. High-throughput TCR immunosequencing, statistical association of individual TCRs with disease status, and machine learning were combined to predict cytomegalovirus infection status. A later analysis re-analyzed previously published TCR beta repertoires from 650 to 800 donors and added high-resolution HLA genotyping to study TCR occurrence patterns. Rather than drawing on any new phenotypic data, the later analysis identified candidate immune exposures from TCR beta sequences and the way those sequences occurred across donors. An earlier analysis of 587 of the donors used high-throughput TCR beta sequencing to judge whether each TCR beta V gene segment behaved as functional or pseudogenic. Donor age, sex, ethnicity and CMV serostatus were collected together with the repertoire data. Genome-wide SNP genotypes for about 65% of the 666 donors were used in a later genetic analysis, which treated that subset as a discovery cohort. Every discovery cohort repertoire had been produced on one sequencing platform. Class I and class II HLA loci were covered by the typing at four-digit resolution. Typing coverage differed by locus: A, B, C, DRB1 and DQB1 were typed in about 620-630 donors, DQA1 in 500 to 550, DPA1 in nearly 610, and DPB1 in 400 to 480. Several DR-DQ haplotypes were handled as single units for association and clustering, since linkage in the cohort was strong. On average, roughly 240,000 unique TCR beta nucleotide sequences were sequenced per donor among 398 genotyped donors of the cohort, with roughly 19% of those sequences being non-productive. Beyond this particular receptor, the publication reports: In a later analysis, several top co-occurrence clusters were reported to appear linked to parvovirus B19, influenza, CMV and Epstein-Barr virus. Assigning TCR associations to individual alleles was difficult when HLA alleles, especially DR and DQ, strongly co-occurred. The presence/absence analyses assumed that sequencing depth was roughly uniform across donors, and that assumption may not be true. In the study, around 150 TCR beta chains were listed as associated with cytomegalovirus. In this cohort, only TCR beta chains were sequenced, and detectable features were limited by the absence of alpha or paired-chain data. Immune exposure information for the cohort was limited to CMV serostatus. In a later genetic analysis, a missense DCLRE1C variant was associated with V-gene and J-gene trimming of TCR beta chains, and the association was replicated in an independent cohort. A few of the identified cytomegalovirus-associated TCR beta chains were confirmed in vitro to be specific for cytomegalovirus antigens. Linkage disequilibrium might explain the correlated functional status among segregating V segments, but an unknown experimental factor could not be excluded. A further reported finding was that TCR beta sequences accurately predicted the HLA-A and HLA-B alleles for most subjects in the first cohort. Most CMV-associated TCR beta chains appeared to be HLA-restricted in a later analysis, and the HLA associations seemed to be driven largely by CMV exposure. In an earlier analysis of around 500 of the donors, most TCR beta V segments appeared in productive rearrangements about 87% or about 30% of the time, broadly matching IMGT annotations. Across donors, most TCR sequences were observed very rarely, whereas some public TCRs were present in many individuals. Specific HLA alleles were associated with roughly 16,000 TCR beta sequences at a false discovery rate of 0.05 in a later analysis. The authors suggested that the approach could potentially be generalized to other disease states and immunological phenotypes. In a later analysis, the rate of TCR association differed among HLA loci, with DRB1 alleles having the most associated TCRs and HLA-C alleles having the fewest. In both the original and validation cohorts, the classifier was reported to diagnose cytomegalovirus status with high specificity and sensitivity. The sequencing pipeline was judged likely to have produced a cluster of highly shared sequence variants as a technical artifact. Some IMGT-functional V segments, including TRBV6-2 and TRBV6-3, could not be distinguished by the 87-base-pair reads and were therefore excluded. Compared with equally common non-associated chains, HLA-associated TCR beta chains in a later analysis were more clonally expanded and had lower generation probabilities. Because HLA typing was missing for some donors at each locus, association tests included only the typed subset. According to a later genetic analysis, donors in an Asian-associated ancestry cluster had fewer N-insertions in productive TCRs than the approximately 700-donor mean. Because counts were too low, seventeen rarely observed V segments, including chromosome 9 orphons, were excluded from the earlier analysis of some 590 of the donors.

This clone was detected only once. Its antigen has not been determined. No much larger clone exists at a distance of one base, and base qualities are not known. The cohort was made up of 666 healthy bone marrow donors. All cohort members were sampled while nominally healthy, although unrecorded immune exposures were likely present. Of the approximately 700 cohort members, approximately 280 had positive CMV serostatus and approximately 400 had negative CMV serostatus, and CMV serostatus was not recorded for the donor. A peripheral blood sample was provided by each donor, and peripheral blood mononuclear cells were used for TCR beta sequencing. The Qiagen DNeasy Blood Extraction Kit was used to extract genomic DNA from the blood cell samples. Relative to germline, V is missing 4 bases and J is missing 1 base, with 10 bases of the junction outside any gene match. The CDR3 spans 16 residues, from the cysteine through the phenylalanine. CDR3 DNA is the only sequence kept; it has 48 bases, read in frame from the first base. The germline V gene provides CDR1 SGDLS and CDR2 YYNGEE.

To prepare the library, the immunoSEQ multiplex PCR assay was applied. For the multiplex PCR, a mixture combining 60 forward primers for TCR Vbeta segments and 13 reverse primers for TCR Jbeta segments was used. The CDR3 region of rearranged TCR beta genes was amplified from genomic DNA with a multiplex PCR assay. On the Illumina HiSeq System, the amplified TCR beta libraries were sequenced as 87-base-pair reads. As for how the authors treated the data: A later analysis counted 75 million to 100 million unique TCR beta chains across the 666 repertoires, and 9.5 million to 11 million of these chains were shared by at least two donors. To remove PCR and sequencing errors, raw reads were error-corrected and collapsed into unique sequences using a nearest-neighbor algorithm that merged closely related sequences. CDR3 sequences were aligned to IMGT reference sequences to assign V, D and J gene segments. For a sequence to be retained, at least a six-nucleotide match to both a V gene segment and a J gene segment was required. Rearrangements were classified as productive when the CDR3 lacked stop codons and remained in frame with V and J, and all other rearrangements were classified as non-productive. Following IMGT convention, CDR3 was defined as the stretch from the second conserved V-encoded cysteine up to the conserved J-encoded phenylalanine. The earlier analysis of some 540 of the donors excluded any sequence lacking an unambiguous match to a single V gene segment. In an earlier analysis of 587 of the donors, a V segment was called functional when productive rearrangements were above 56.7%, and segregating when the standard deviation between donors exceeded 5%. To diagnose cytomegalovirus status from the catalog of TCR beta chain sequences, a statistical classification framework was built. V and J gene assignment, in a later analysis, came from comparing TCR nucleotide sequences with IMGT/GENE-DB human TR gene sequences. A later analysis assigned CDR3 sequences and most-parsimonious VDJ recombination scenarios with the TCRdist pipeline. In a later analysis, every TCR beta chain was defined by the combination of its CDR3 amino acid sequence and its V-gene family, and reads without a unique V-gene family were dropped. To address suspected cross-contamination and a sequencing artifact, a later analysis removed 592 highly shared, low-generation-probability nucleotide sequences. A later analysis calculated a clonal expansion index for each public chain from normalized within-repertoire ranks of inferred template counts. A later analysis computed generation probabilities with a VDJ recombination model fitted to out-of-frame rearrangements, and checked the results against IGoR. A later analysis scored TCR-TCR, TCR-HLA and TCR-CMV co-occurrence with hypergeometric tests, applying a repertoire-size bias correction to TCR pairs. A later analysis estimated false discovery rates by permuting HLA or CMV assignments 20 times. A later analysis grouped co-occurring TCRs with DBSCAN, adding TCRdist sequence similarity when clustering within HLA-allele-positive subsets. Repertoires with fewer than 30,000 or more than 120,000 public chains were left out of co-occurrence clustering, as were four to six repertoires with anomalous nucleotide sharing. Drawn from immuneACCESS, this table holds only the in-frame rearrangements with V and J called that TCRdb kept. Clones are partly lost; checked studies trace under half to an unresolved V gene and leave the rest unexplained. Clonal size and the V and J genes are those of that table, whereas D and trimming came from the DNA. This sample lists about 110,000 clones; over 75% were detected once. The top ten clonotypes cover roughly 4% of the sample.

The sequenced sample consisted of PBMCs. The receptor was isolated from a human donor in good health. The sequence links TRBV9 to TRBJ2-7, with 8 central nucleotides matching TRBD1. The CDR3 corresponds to CASSFTGTGDSYEQYF. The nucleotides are TGTGCCAGCAGCTTCACCGGGACAGGCGATTCCTACGAGCAGTACTTC.